The subject of this entry is one T cell receptor beta chain. V was pared by 3 bases and J by 8 bases, with 5 bases of the junction left unmatched. The CDR3 loop spans 13 amino acids. Germline loops: CDR1 SGHRS, CDR2 YFSETQ. The entry originates in a study of blood T cell repertoires in COVID-19. Study-level background: Acute-phase and convalescent COVID-19 samples originated in the United States, Italy and Spain. T cells, B-cell-depleted T cells, or PBMCs supplied cDNA or gDNA.

Original processing methods: Reference gene primer amplification gave nucleated cell count estimates. TCRdb's copy holds only in-frame clones and misses some; the assay was immunoSEQ multiplex PCR. Clone size and V and J calls were adopted from that table, with D and trimming inferred from the DNA. Among around 280,000 clones listed, approximately 83% were seen once. The sample consisted of peripheral blood. The V call is TRBV5-1, the J call TRBJ1-2; 9 nucleotides agree with TRBD1. The TCR comes from a woman in her twenties or thirties who had recovered from COVID-19. This chain's CDR3 is CASSWGQGGGYTF. The CDR3 nucleotides are TGCGCCAGCAGCTGGGGACAGGGAGGCGGCTACACCTTC.